This T cell receptor (beta chain) was captured by sequencing in a study of identical twins. Study-level points and caveats: It was out-of-frame TCR alpha sharing in monozygotic twins that models underestimated. Its conclusions, products of cross-sectional statistical analysis, did not come from following the same donors. While abundant cord blood beta clonotypes carried fewer insertions, memory repertoires showed no such pattern.

Template switching introduced a universal primer site, and the cDNA bore unique molecular identifiers. Each CDR3 protein gets one entry after TCRdb re-called the 5' RACE reads with MiXCR. Here the sample spans 1.5 million to 2 million distinct CDR3 sequences, about 32% being singletons. Comment on this clonotype: Its specificity is unknown.

The V end was cut by 7 bases, the J end by 7 bases, with 23 bases between. The CDR3 runs 14 residues. Looked up from germline, CDR1 is DFQATT and CDR2 is SNEGSKA (reference sequence). The genes are TRBV20-1 and TRBJ2-7; D ambiguous. This sequence was found in a newborn girl in good health. Sequencing was performed on cord blood. For the CDR3, the DNA is TGCAGTGTATCCCGTAGCCGGAGATACAATGAGCAGTACTTC. Translating it yields CSVSRSRRYNEQYF.